The TCR beta chain under discussion was sequenced for a study of blood T cell repertoires in COVID-19. Background on the study: Material from acute and convalescent COVID-19 was sourced from the United States, Italy and Spain.

The CDR3 spans 14 residues. Trimming pared 6 bases from V and 5 bases from J, leaving 14 bases between. CDR1 is SGHAT and CDR2 is FQNNGV in the germline V gene. Authors' processing steps: Estimation of nucleated cell counts relied on the amplification of reference gene primers. Assay: immunoSEQ multiplex PCR; the TCRdb copy retains only in-frame clones and omits some. V and J calls and clone size follow that table, whereas D and trimming were derived from the DNA. The sample carries over 70,000 clones, over 80% recorded once. The rearrangement joins TRBV11-2 to TRBJ2-1; possible D gene TRBD2, 6 bases. This receptor was identified in a human donor in a cohort sampled during active COVID-19. Sequenced sample: peripheral blood. As DNA, the CDR3 is TGTGCCAGCAGGATCGGTAGCGGCAACAATGAGCAGTTCTTC. Protein: CASRIGSGNNEQFF.